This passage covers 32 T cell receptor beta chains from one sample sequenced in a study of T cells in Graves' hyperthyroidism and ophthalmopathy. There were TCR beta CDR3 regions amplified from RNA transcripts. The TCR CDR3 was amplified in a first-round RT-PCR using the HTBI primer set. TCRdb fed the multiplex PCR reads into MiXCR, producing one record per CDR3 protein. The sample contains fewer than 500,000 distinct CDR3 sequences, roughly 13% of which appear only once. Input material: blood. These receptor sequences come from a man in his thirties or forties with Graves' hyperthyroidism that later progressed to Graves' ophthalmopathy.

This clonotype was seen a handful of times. CDR3 residues: CASSFGQGQTQYF. The DNA of the CDR3 is TGTGCCAGCAGCTTCGGGCAGGGACAGACCCAGTACTTC. This chain uses TRBV5-6 with TRBJ2-5; D tentatively fits TRBD1 or TRBD2 (5 bases each). This CDR3 is 13 amino acids long. The germline V gene encodes CDR1 SGHDT and CDR2 YYEEEE. V lost 2 bases, J lost 6 bases, and 11 bases lay in between.

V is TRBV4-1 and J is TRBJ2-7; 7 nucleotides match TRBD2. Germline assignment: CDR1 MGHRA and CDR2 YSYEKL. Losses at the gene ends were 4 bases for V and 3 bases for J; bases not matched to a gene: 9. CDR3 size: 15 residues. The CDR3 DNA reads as TGCGCCAGCAGCCCTGGGGAGGGGCAATACTACGAGCAGTACTTC. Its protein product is CASSPGEGQYYEQYF.

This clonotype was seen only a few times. In DNA, the CDR3 is TGTGCCAGCAGCTTGCTAGCGGGGGGGCAGGATACGCAGTATTTT. Translated: CASSLLAGGQDTQYF. J is TRBJ2-3 and V is TRBV7-3; TRBD2 aligns across 12 bases. In germline, CDR1 is SGHTA, CDR2 FQGTGA. Trimming at V came to 3 bases and at J to 6 bases, leaving 4 bases not matched to a gene. The CDR3 length is 15 residues.

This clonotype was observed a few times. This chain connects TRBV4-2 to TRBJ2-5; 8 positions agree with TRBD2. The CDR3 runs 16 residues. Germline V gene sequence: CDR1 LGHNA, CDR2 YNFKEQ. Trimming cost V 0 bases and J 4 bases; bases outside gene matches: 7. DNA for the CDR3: TGTGCCAGCAGCCAAGACCAGCGGGGGTCGGGAGAGACCCAGTACTTC. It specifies CASSQDQRGSGETQYF.

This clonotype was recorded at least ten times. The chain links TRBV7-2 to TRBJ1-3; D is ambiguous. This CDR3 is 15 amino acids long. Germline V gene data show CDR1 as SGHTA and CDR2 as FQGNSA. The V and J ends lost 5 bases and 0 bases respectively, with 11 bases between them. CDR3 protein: CASSTQPISGNTIYF. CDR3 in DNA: TGTGCCAGCAGCACCCAGCCGATCTCTGGAAACACCATATATTTT.

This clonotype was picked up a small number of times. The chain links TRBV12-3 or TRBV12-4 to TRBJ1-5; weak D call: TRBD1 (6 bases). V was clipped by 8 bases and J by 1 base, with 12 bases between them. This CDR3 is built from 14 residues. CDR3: CASRTGASNQPQHF. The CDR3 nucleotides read TGTGCCAGCCGCACGGGGGCCAGCAATCAGCCCCAGCATTTT.

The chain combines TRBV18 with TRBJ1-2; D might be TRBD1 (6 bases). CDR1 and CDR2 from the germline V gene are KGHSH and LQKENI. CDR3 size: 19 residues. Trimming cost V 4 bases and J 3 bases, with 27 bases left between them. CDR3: CASSHLRIQGGRPYYGYTF. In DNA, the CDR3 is TGTGCCAGCTCACACCTCCGAATACAGGGAGGGCGCCCATACTATGGCTACACCTTC.

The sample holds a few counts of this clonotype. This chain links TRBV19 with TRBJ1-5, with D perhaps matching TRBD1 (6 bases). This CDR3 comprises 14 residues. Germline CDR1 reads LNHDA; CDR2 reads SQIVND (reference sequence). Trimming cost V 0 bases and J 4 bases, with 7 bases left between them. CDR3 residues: CASSIERGNQPQHF. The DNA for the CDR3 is TGTGCCAGTAGTATAGAGAGGGGGAATCAGCCCCAGCATTTT.

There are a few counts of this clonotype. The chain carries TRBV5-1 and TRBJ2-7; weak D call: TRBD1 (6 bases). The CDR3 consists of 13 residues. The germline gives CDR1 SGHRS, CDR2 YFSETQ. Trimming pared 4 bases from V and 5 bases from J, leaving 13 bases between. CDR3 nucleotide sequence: TGCGCCAGCAGCCCGTGGGACATAAACGAGCAGTACTTC. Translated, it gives CASSPWDINEQYF.

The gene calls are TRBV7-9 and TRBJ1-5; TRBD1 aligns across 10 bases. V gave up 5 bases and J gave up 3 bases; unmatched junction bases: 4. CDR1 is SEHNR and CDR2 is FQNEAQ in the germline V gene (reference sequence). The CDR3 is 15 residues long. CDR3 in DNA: TGTGCCAGCAGCAGACAGGGGGCTGTCAATCAGCCCCAGCATTTT. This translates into CASSRQGAVNQPQHF. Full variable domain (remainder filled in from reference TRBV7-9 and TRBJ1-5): DTGVSQNPRHKITKRGQNVTFRCDPISEHNRLYWYRQTLGQGPEFLTYFQNEAQLEKSRLLSDRFSAERPKGSFSTLEIQRTEQGDSAMYLCASSRQGAVNQPQHFGDGTRLSIL.

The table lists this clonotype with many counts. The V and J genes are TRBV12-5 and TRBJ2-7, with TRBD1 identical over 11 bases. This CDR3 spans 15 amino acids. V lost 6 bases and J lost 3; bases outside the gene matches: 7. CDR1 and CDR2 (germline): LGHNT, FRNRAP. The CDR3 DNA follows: TGTGCTAGTGGCCGGACAGGGGGCTACAGCTACGAGCAGTACTTC. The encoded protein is CASGRTGGYSYEQYF.

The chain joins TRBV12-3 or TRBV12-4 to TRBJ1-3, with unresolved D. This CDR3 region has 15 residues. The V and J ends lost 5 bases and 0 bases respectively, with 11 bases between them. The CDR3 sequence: CASSLSAGSGNTIYF. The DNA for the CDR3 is TGTGCCAGCAGTCTCTCTGCGGGCTCTGGAAACACCATATATTTT.

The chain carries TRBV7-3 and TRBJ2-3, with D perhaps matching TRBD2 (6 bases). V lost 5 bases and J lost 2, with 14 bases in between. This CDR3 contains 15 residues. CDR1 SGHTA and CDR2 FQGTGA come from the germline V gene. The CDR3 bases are TGTGCCAGCAGCCTCGGGGGTTCCCTCACAGATACGCAGTATTTT. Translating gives CASSLGGSLTDTQYF.

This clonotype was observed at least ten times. DNA for the CDR3: TGTGCCACCAGCAGAGATCAGGACAGGATTAATTCACCCCTCCACTTT. The encoded protein is CATSRDQDRINSPLHF. The J gene is TRBJ1-6, the V gene TRBV15; 7 bases fit TRBD1. V shed 0 bases and J 6 bases; nucleotides not matched to a gene: 5. The CDR3 is 16 amino acids. Per the germline V gene, CDR1 is LNHNV and CDR2 is YYDKDF (reference sequence).

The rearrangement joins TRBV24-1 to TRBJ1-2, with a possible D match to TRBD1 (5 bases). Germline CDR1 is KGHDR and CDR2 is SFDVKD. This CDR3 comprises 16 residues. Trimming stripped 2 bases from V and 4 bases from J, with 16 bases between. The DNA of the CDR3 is TGTGCCACCAGTGATTCGGGACGGCCAACCATCTATGGCTACACCTTC. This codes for CATSDSGRPTIYGYTF.

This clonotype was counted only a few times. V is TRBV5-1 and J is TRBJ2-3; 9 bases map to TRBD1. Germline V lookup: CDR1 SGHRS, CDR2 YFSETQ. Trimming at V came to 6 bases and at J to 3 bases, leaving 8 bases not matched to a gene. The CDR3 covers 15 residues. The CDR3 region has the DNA TGCGCCAGCACCATGCCCGACAGGGGGACAGATACGCAGTATTTT. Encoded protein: CASTMPDRGTDTQYF. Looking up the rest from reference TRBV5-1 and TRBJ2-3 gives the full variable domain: KAGVTQTPRYLIKTRGQQVTLSCSPISGHRSVSWYQQTPGQGLQFLFEYFSETQRNKGNFPGRFSGRQFSNSRSEMNVSTLELGDSALYLCASTMPDRGTDTQYFGPGTRLTVL.

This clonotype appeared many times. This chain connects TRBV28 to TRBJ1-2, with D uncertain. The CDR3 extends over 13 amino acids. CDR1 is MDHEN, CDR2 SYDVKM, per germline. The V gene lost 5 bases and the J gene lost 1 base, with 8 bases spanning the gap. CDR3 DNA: TGTGCCAGCAGTCTTACATATAACTATGGCTACACCTTC. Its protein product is CASSLTYNYGYTF.

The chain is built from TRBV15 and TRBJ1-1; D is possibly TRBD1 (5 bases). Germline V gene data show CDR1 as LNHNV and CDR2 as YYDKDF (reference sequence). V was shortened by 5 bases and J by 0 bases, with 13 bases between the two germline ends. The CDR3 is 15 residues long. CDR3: CATSSRTQMNTEAFF. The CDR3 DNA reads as TGTGCCACCAGCTCACGGACACAAATGAACACTGAAGCTTTCTTT.

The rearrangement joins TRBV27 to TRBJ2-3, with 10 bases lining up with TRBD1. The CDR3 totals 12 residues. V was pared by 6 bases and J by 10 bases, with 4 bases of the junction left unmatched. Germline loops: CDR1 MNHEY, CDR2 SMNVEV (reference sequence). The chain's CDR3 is CASSRDRGPQYF. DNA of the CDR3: TGTGCCAGCAGCAGGGACAGGGGACCGCAGTATTTT.

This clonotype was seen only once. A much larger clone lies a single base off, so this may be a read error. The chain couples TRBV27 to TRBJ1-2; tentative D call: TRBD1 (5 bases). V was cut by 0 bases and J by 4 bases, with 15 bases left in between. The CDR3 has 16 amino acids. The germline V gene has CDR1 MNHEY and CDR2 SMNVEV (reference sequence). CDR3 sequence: CASSLSIRRGFYGYTF. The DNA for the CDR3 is TGTGCCAGCAGTTTATCGATTCGGAGGGGCTTCTATGGCTACACCTTC.

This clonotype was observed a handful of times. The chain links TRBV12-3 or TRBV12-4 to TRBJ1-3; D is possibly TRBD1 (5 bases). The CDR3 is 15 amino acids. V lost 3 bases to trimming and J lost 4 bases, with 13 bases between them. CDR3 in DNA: TGTGCCAGCAGTTTTCGACCGGGACTGGGAAACACCATATATTTT. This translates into CASSFRPGLGNTIYF.

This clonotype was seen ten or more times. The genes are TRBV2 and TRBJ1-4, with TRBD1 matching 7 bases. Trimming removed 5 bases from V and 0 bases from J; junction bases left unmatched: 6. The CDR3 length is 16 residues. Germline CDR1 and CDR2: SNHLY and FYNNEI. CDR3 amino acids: CASSITQGATNEKLFF. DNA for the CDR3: TGTGCCAGCAGTATTACTCAGGGGGCAACTAATGAAAAACTGTTTTTT.

The CDR3 sequence is CASSQEGRGGPLNEQFF. The CDR3 region has the DNA TGTGCCAGCAGCCAAGAGGGCCGGGGGGGCCCTCTCAATGAGCAGTTCTTC. This chain connects TRBV4-2 to TRBJ2-1, with 8 bases lining up with TRBD2. CDR1 and CDR2 from the germline V gene are LGHNA and YNFKEQ. The CDR3 has 17 residues. V gave up 0 bases and J gave up 6 bases; unmatched junction bases: 10.

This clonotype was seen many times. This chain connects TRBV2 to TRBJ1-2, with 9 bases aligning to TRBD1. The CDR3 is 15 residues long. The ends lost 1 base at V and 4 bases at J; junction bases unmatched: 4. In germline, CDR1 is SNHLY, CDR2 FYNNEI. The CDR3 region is CASSEGQGEVYGYTF. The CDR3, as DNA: TGTGCCAGCAGTGAAGGACAGGGGGAGGTCTATGGCTACACCTTC.

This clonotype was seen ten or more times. CDR3 sequence (DNA): TGTGCCAGCAGACTGGAACGTGACGGCTACACCTTC. The encoded protein is CASRLERDGYTF. V usage is TRBV2 and J usage is TRBJ1-2; D is unresolved. Trimming took 6 bases from V and 8 from J, leaving 13 bases between them. The CDR3 is 12 residues long. Germline V gene sequence: CDR1 SNHLY, CDR2 FYNNEI.

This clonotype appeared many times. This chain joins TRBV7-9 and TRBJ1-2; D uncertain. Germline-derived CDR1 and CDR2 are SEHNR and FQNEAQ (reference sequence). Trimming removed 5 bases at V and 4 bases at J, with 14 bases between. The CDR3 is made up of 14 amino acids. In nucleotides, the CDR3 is TGTGCCAGCAGCCCCGGGTTGGCTTCCTATGGCTACACCTTC. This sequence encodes CASSPGLASYGYTF.

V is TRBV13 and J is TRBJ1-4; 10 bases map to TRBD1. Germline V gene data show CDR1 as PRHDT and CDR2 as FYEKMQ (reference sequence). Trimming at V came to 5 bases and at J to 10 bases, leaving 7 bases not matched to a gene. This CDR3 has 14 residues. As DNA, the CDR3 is TGTGCCAGCAGCAGACGGGGACAGGGGTTAAAACTGTTTTTT. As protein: CASSRRGQGLKLFF. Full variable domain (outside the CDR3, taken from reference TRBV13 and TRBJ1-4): AAGVIQSPRHLIKEKRETATLKCYPIPRHDTVYWYQQGPGQDPQFLISFYEKMQSDKGSIPDRFSAQQFSDYHSELNMSSLELGDSALYFCASSRRGQGLKLFFGSGTQLSVL.

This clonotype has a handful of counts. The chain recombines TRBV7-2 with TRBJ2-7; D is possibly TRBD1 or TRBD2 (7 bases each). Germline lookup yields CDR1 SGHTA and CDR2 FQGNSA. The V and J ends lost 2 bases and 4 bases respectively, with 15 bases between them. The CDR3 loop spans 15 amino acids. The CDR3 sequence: CASSLYRGGGYEQYF. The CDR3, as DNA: TGTGCCAGCAGCTTATACAGGGGAGGGGGTTACGAGCAGTACTTC.

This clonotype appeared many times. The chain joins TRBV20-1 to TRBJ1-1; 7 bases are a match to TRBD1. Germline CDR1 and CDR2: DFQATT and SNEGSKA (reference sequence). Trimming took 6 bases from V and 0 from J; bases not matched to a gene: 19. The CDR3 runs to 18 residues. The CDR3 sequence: CSAPLVLGQVTMNTEAFF. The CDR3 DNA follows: TGCAGTGCACCCCTCGTTCTCGGACAGGTGACCATGAACACTGAAGCTTTCTTT.

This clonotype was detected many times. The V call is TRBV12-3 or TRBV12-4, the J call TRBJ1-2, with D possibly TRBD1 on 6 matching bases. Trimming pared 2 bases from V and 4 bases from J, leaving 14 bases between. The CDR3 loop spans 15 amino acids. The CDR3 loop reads CASSLLGGGGYGYTF. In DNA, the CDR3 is TGTGCCAGCAGTTTATTGGGTGGGGGCGGCTATGGCTACACCTTC.

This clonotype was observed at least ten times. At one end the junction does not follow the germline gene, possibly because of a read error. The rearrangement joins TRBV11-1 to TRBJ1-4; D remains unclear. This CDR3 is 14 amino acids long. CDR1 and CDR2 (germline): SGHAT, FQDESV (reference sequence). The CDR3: CASSRTATNERLFF. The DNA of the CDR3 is TGTGCCAGCAGCAGGACGGCAACTAATGAAAGACTGTTTTTT.

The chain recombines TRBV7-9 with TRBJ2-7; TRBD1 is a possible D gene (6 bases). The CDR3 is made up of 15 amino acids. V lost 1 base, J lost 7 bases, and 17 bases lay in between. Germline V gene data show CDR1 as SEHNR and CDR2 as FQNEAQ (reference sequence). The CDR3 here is CASSLVTGNTREQYF. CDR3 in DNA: TGTGCCAGCAGCTTAGTAACAGGGAATACCAGAGAGCAGTACTTC.